A selection of T cell receptor beta chains follows, all from one sample in a study of OX40 agonist ivuxolimab in advanced cancers. TCRdb's table, derived via immunoSEQ multiplex PCR, lists solely in-frame clones and lacks some. The table lists around 76,000 clones, about nine tenths of them singletons. The specimen was CD4+ or CD8+ T cells sorted from blood, collected in a trial of the OX40 agonist ivuxolimab. These receptors came from an adult with an advanced solid tumor such as melanoma, head and neck, liver or kidney cancer. Each CDR3 is given with its conserved first and last residue. The order of the fields is D gene, clone size, J gene, V gene, CDR3 protein, CDR3 DNA. The D gene is left open where the match is weak. Clone size is stated in some rows and not others, as once, few, many or a class when expanded.

d_gene: TRBD1; abundance: NA; j_gene: TRBJ2-6; v_gene: TRBV6-1; CDR3aa: CASSLDRVGANVLTF; CDR3nt: TGTGCCAGCAGTCTGGACAGGGTCGGGGCCAACGTCCTGACTTTC
d_gene: TRBD2; abundance: few; j_gene: TRBJ2-2; v_gene: TRBV4-3; CDR3aa: CASSPRGGRVGGELFF; CDR3nt: TGCGCCAGCAGCCCCCGCGGGGGGCGCGTCGGCGGGGAGCTGTTTTTT
d_gene: NA; abundance: NA; j_gene: TRBJ1-3; v_gene: TRBV10-3; CDR3aa: CAISDGQYSGNTIYF; CDR3nt: TGTGCCATCAGTGATGGACAGTACTCTGGAAACACCATATATTTT
d_gene: NA; abundance: NA; j_gene: TRBJ2-3; v_gene: TRBV5-1; CDR3aa: CASSLKGDTQYF; CDR3nt: TGCGCCAGCAGCTTGAAGGGGGATACGCAGTATTTT
d_gene: NA; abundance: NA; j_gene: TRBJ1-2; v_gene: TRBV6-1; CDR3aa: CASSLEETRGYTF; CDR3nt: TGTGCCAGCAGTTTAGAGGAGACTAGAGGCTACACCTTC
d_gene: TRBD1; abundance: NA; j_gene: TRBJ1-4; v_gene: TRBV18; CDR3aa: CASSSGQVNEKLFF; CDR3nt: TGTGCCAGCTCCTCGGGACAGGTTAATGAAAAACTGTTTTTT
d_gene: NA; abundance: NA; j_gene: TRBJ1-3; v_gene: TRBV5-6; CDR3aa: CASSQIDRTSGNTIYF; CDR3nt: TGTGCCAGCAGCCAGATTGACAGGACCTCTGGAAACACCATATATTTT
d_gene: NA; abundance: NA; j_gene: TRBJ2-7; v_gene: TRBV4-1; CDR3aa: CASSQEVRGPDEQYF; CDR3nt: TGCGCCAGCAGCCAAGAGGTTCGGGGTCCTGACGAGCAGTACTTC
d_gene: TRBD2; abundance: NA; j_gene: TRBJ2-3; v_gene: TRBV18; CDR3aa: CASSWGGNTDTQYF; CDR3nt: TGTGCCAGCTCATGGGGGGGGAACACAGATACGCAGTATTTT
d_gene: NA; abundance: NA; j_gene: TRBJ2-5; v_gene: TRBV4-1; CDR3aa: CASSQDPGFGETQYF; CDR3nt: TGCGCCAGCAGCCAAGATCCTGGGTTTGGCGAGACCCAGTACTTC
d_gene: NA; abundance: NA; j_gene: TRBJ2-3; v_gene: TRBV20-1; CDR3aa: CSASLTDTQYF; CDR3nt: TGCAGTGCTAGTTTGACAGATACGCAGTATTTT
d_gene: TRBD1; abundance: once; j_gene: TRBJ2-7; v_gene: TRBV19; CDR3aa: CASSTVGQGSEQYF; CDR3nt: TGTGCCAGTAGCACCGTGGGACAGGGGTCCGAGCAGTACTTC
d_gene: NA; abundance: NA; j_gene: TRBJ1-1; v_gene: TRBV18; CDR3aa: CASSPGRAGAEAFF; CDR3nt: TGTGCCAGCTCACCGGGAAGGGCGGGGGCTGAAGCTTTCTTT
d_gene: NA; abundance: NA; j_gene: TRBJ1-5; v_gene: TRBV5-8; CDR3aa: CASRAPGRGSNQPQHF; CDR3nt: TGTGCCAGCAGGGCCCCGGGGCGAGGTAGCAATCAGCCCCAGCATTTT
d_gene: TRBD1; abundance: NA; j_gene: TRBJ1-6; v_gene: TRBV28; CDR3aa: CASSADRDISPLHF; CDR3nt: TGTGCCAGCAGTGCCGACAGGGACATTTCACCCCTCCACTTT
d_gene: TRBD1; abundance: once; j_gene: TRBJ1-2; v_gene: TRBV28; CDR3aa: CASRTLTSGTGSANYGYTF; CDR3nt: TGTGCCAGCAGGACCCTCACCTCCGGGACAGGGTCAGCTAACTATGGCTACACCTTC
d_gene: NA; abundance: NA; j_gene: TRBJ1-1; v_gene: TRBV29-1; CDR3aa: CSATQGGGTEAFF; CDR3nt: TGCAGCGCAACCCAAGGGGGTGGCACTGAAGCTTTCTTT
d_gene: NA; abundance: NA; j_gene: TRBJ1-2; v_gene: TRBV7-9; CDR3aa: CASSLNYGYTF; CDR3nt: TGTGCCAGCAGCCTGAACTATGGCTACACCTTC